One sample yielded the 21 T cell receptor beta chains listed below, sequenced in a study of response to subunit inactivated influenza vaccine. TCRdb independently ran MiXCR on the RT-PCR reads; one entry per CDR3 protein. The table lists 800,000 or so distinct CDR3 sequences, less than 25% of them singletons, with roughly 10% in the top ten. This specimen consisted of PBMCs from blood, obtained less than 6 days after vaccination. All receptors derive from a man between 45 and 60 years old who received an inactivated influenza vaccine.

The chain is built from TRBV20-1 and TRBJ2-7; 9 positions match TRBD1. The V and J ends lost 3 bases and 6 bases, in that order; junction bases with no gene match: 9. CDR1 and CDR2 (germline): DFQATT, SNEGSKA (reference sequence). The CDR3 covers 14 residues. In DNA form, the CDR3 reads TGCAGTGCTAGGACGGGGGGACAGGGTACCGAGCAGTACTTC. Encoded protein: CSARTGGQGTEQYF.

This clonotype was found a few times. CDR3 nucleotides: TGCAGTGCTAGAGGGAACAGGGACGTCACAGATACGCAGTATTTT. It encodes CSARGNRDVTDTQYF. The rearrangement links TRBV20-1 to TRBJ2-3; D possibly corresponds to TRBD1 (6 bases). CDR3 size: 15 residues. Germline V lookup: CDR1 DFQATT, CDR2 SNEGSKA (reference sequence). Deletions cut 1 base from V and 2 bases from J, with 13 bases between.

The rearrangement links TRBV12-3 or TRBV12-4 to TRBJ1-1; no reliable D call. V was clipped by 1 base and J by 3 bases, with 6 bases between them. The CDR3 consists of 13 residues. The CDR3 is CASSLGKDTEAFF. The CDR3 nucleotides read TGTGCCAGCAGTTTAGGGAAGGACACTGAAGCTTTCTTT.

The chain recombines TRBV7-6 with TRBJ2-5, with 8 bases lining up with TRBD2. V trimming: 8 bases; J trimming: 0 bases; junction bases outside the gene matches: 8. Germline lookup yields CDR1 SGHVS and CDR2 FNYEAQ. This CDR3 has 15 residues. CDR3: CASAPGLGYQETQYF. As DNA, the CDR3 is TGTGCCAGCGCGCCGGGACTAGGGTACCAAGAGACCCAGTACTTC.

This clonotype was observed a few times. The chain recombines TRBV6-1 with TRBJ2-7; 11 nucleotides match TRBD1. The CDR3 sequence is 15 residues long. The germline V gene has CDR1 MNHNS and CDR2 SASEGT. V lost 6 bases and J lost 2; bases outside the gene matches: 6. CDR3 sequence reads: CASRDGQGATYEQYF. CDR3 nucleotide sequence: TGTGCCAGCAGGGACGGACAGGGGGCGACCTACGAGCAGTACTTC.

The chain combines TRBV12-3 or TRBV12-4 with TRBJ2-7; no firm D call. The CDR3 is made up of 13 amino acids. V lost 5 bases, J lost 6 bases, and 14 bases lay in between. The CDR3 loop is CASSPSNTLEQYF. The DNA for the CDR3 is TGTGCCAGCAGTCCTTCGAATACCCTCGAGCAGTACTTC.

The V call is TRBV12-3 or TRBV12-4, the J call TRBJ2-1; no clear D. Trimming removed 4 bases from V and 6 bases from J, with 10 bases in between. CDR3 length: 13 amino acids. CDR3 sequence (DNA): TGTGCCAGCAGTTACTCGGATCTCAATGAGCAGTTCTTC. It codes for CASSYSDLNEQFF.

The chain joins TRBV11-2 to TRBJ1-2; 9 positions agree with TRBD1. Trimming took 1 base from V and 8 from J; bases not matched to a gene: 8. Per germline, CDR1 SGHAT and CDR2 FQNNGV. The CDR3 is made up of 15 amino acids. The CDR3 nucleotides read TGTGCCAGCAGCTTAGTCCGAGGGACAGGGCAAGGCTACACCTTC. Its protein product is CASSLVRGTGQGYTF. Combining the CDR3 with reference TRBV11-2 and TRBJ1-2 gives the whole variable domain EAGVAQSPRYKIIEKRQSVAFWCNPISGHATLYWYQQILGQGPKLLIQFQNNGVVDDSQLPKDRFSAERLKGVDSTLKIQPAKLEDSAVYLCASSLVRGTGQGYTFGSGTRLTVV.

The chain employs TRBV9 and TRBJ2-3, with 7 positions matching TRBD1. Germline loops: CDR1 SGDLS, CDR2 YYNGEE. The CDR3 runs 14 residues. With 8 bases clipped from V and 2 bases from J, the junction kept 8 bases outside the gene matches. This CDR3 reads CASQDRLNTDTQYF. CDR3 DNA: TGTGCCAGTCAGGACAGGCTTAACACAGATACGCAGTATTTT.

This clonotype has more than one count but fewer than ten. CDR3 amino acids: CASSSGGRGLDGYTF. The CDR3 region has the DNA TGCGCCAGCAGTTCGGGGGGCAGGGGGCTAGATGGCTACACCTTC. The chain is built from TRBV5-1 and TRBJ1-2; the match to TRBD1 covers 8 bases. Trimming took 5 bases from V and 6 from J; bases not matched to a gene: 12. CDR1 and CDR2 from the germline V gene are SGHRS and YFSETQ. The CDR3 extends over 15 amino acids.

This clonotype was observed many times. The V and J genes are TRBV12-3 or TRBV12-4 and TRBJ2-5; the D gene is possibly TRBD1 (6 bases). Deletions cut 5 bases from V and 5 bases from J, with 12 bases between. The CDR3 is 13 residues long. CDR3 sequence reads: CASSNTGSETQYF. The CDR3 DNA reads TGTGCCAGCAGTAACACAGGGTCCGAGACCCAGTACTTC.

With regard to this clonotype: Mismatch with germline at one junction end may stem from a read error. V usage is TRBV18 and J usage is TRBJ2-5; D is uncertain. CDR3 length: 13 residues. Germline V CDR1 and CDR2: KGHSH, LQKENI. The chain's CDR3 is CAGSPGRQETQYF. CDR3 in DNA: TGTGCCGGCTCACCCGGCAGGCAAGAGACCCAGTACTTC.

This chain connects TRBV6-2 or TRBV6-3 to TRBJ2-5; D gene unclear. The CDR3 is 14 residues long. Germline V CDR1 and CDR2: MNHEY, SVGEGT. The ends were cut back, 4 bases at V and 1 base at J, with 10 bases in the middle. For the CDR3, the DNA is TGTGCCAGCAGTTCAAGGCCCCCCCAAGAGACCCAGTACTTC. This codes for CASSSRPPQETQYF.

This clonotype was counted a few times. The rearrangement links TRBV5-1 to TRBJ2-7; the D gene is possibly TRBD2 (6 bases). The CDR3 loop spans 15 amino acids. Trimming removed 4 bases from V and 2 bases from J, with 16 bases in between. From germline, CDR1 is SGHRS and CDR2 YFSETQ. CDR3: CASSHRGGPPYEQYF. The CDR3, as DNA: TGCGCCAGCAGCCATCGAGGAGGGCCCCCCTACGAGCAGTACTTC.

Many counts were recorded for this clonotype. This rearrangement joins TRBV20-1 to TRBJ2-5; no firm D call. V was shortened by 0 bases and J by 5 bases, with 10 bases between the two germline ends. The CDR3 covers 13 residues. Germline assignment: CDR1 DFQATT and CDR2 SNEGSKA (reference sequence). CDR3 DNA sequence: TGCAGTGCTAGAGATAGGGATGGGGAGACCCAGTACTTC. As protein: CSARDRDGETQYF.

This clonotype was recorded once. The J gene is TRBJ2-3, the V gene TRBV4-1; maybe TRBD2 (5 bases). CDR3 length equals 14 residues. CDR1 and CDR2 from the germline V gene are MGHRA and YSYEKL. Deletions cut 2 bases from V and 2 bases from J, with 8 bases between. The CDR3 loop is CASSQTRYTDTQYF. CDR3 sequence (DNA): TGCGCCAGCAGCCAAACTAGGTACACAGATACGCAGTATTTT.

The chain recombines TRBV7-2 with TRBJ2-1, with 10 bases aligning to TRBD1. From germline, CDR1 is SGHTA and CDR2 FQGNSA. The CDR3 totals 15 residues. V shed 4 bases, J shed 5 bases, and the junction held 5 bases outside the gene matches. The CDR3 coding sequence is TGTGCCAGCAGCTCCCTCGGGACAGGGGACAATGAGCAGTTCTTC. Translated: CASSSLGTGDNEQFF.

V and J are TRBV13 and TRBJ2-7; D is undetermined. Trimming removed 0 bases at V and 4 bases at J, with 13 bases between. CDR1 and CDR2 from the germline V gene are PRHDT and FYEKMQ (reference sequence). The CDR3 is made up of 15 amino acids. CDR3 region: CASSLGRVTVYEQYF. The CDR3 DNA is TGTGCCAGCAGCTTAGGCCGGGTCACAGTTTACGAGCAGTACTTC.

The V call is TRBV20-1, the J call TRBJ2-4, with unresolved D. There are 13 residues in the CDR3. Germline V gene lookup returns CDR1 DFQATT and CDR2 SNEGSKA (reference sequence). V lost 7 bases and J 0 bases, leaving 10 bases between the germline ends. The CDR3 is CSVEDRAKNIQYF. DNA of the CDR3: TGCAGTGTTGAGGACCGAGCCAAAAACATTCAGTACTTC.

Here the CDR3 DNA reads TGTGCCAGCAGTTTATCTCAGGGACTAGGTTATGAGCAGTTCTTC. Its translation is CASSLSQGLGYEQFF. V and J are TRBV27 and TRBJ2-1; 8 bases are shared with TRBD2. The V segment lost 0 bases and the J segment 8 bases; nucleotides outside the gene matches: 6. The germline gives CDR1 MNHEY, CDR2 SMNVEV (reference sequence). The CDR3 contains 15 residues.

The sample holds a few counts of this clonotype. The J gene is TRBJ2-3, the V gene TRBV7-6; D gene ambiguous. CDR3 size: 14 residues. The V end lost 5 bases, the J end lost 6 bases, and 15 bases lay between the germline ends. Germline values: CDR1 SGHVS, CDR2 FNYEAQ. CDR3 sequence: CASSRGLNADTQYF. The CDR3 coding sequence is TGTGCCAGCAGCCGCGGCTTGAACGCGGATACGCAGTATTTT.